Listed below are T cell receptor beta chains from one sample, sequenced in a study of OX40 agonist ivuxolimab in advanced cancers. The table came from immunoSEQ multiplex PCR; TCRdb's copy has only in-frame clones and leaves some out. The table has about 35,000 clones, over 60% seen once. The source material was CD4+ or CD8+ T cells sorted from blood, sampled in a trial of the OX40 agonist ivuxolimab. These receptors originate from an adult with an advanced solid tumor such as melanoma, head and neck, liver or kidney cancer. Both conserved end residues are part of each CDR3.

cdr3_length v_call cdr3_aa
15 TRBV7-9 CASSFMGAGGNTIYF
13 TRBV7-2 CASSRDQSDTQYF
16 TRBV10-2 CASRPGTGGDHYGYTF
14 TRBV18 CASSPGGRNQPQHF
13 TRBV6-5 CASSWDSNQPQHF
16 TRBV9 CASSVSPGTGGSEQYF
13 TRBV29-1 CSVLLDSQETQYF
14 TRBV6-1 CASSDFRRNQPQHF
15 TRBV27 CASRPGGTGREKLFF
15 TRBV5-1 CASSSSTGKREKLFF
13 TRBV10-1 CASSAGWNTEAFF
17 TRBV19 CASSIRGLWTVNTEAFF
14 TRBV7-2 CASSLGQNTNIQYF
13 TRBV10-2 CASRTGGWTEAFF
14 TRBV6-1 CASIRAPGTYEQYF
14 TRBV27 CASSLSRRVYGYTF
16 TRBV27 CASSPLSQGKVYGYTF
17 TRBV4-1 CASSQGTSGGLMDTQYF
15 TRBV6-6 CASIGRGQPGTEAFF
13 TRBV27 CASSLGPPYGYTF
14 TRBV2 CASRGGAQNQPQHF
14 TRBV28 CASSLTGANYGYTF
15 TRBV4-1 CASSHIGTVQNIQYF
14 TRBV18 CASSPGQQNTEAFF
14 TRBV5-6 CASSDGTGIEKLFF
12 TRBV11-1 CASSLISTEAFF
15 TRBV5-5 CASSPRSFSNSPLHF
16 TRBV28 CASSLLPGRGSGELFF
15 TRBV2 CASSEALRQIYGYTF
13 TRBV19 CASSIEVGDTQYF
14 TRBV7-8 CASSLAYSGSPLHF
13 TRBV5-6 CASSSGTSYEQYF
17 TRBV7-7 CASSLARSGGAGNTQYF
16 TRBV5-1 CASSPDLGGLSTEAFF
15 TRBV2 CASREGFGTGNEQFF
16 TRBV5-1 CASSLFSGGVNEKLFF